These 10 T cell receptor beta chains were sequenced from one sample in a study of blood T cell repertoires in COVID-19. Assay used: immunoSEQ multiplex PCR; TCRdb lists only in-frame clones, some missing. The sample includes 43,000 or so clones, around 83% of them seen just once. Sequencing input: peripheral blood. These receptors were collected from an elderly woman with acute or convalescent COVID-19.

The chain carries TRBV5-6 and TRBJ1-1, with a possible D match to TRBD1 (6 bases). The CDR3 is made up of 14 amino acids. Looked up from germline, CDR1 is SGHDT and CDR2 is YYEEEE. Deletions cut 4 bases from V and 3 bases from J, with 13 bases between. This CDR3 reads CASSRRGAYTEAFF. CDR3 bases: TGTGCCAGCAGCCGGCGGGGGGCCTACACTGAAGCTTTCTTT.

This chain uses TRBV5-1 with TRBJ2-7, with 10 nucleotides matching TRBD1. The CDR3 length is 15 residues. The V gene's germline CDR1 is SGHRS and CDR2 YFSETQ. V lost 4 bases to trimming and J lost 3 bases; unmatched junction nucleotides: 7. The CDR3 DNA reads as TGCGCCAGCAGCCCCAGACAGGGGGCGAGCTACGAGCAGTACTTC. This gives the protein CASSPRQGASYEQYF.

The rearrangement joins TRBV28 to TRBJ1-2; 8 bases are a match to TRBD1. V was pared by 4 bases and J by 6 bases, with 7 bases of the junction left unmatched. Per germline, CDR1 MDHEN and CDR2 SYDVKM. There are 14 residues in the CDR3. CDR3 loop: CASSSGTGGHGYTF. The CDR3 DNA is TGTGCCAGCAGTTCCGGTACAGGGGGTCATGGCTACACCTTC.

This clone was counted a single time. The chain has TRBV6-5 and TRBJ2-7, with D perhaps matching TRBD2 (6 bases). Germline loops: CDR1 MNHEY, CDR2 SVGAGI. The length of the CDR3 is 16 residues. The V end lost 0 bases, the J end lost 5 bases, and 17 bases lay between the germline ends. The CDR3 DNA is TGTGCCAGCAGTTACTCTACAAGACTAGGGTCCCACGAGCAGTACTTC. This sequence encodes CASSYSTRLGSHEQYF.

V is TRBV30 and J is TRBJ1-6, with TRBD1 matching over 9 bases. CDR1 and CDR2 (germline): GTSNPN, SVGIG (reference sequence). The CDR3 runs 14 residues. The V segment lost 3 bases and the J segment 7 bases; nucleotides outside the gene matches: 4. This CDR3 reads CAWRTGGDNSPLHF. In DNA form, the CDR3 reads TGTGCCTGGAGGACAGGGGGTGACAATTCACCCCTCCACTTT.

The chain uses TRBV7-8 and TRBJ2-3; D unresolved. This CDR3 has 14 amino acids. V dropped 2 bases and J dropped 0 bases, with 6 bases sitting between them. CDR1 and CDR2 from the germline V gene are SGHVS and FQNEAQ. This CDR3 reads CASSLPRSTDTQYF. The CDR3 coding sequence is TGTGCCAGCAGCTTACCCAGGAGCACAGATACGCAGTATTTT.

The V gene is TRBV18, the J gene TRBJ1-3; 9 nucleotides match TRBD1. Trimming at V came to 6 bases and at J to 0 bases, leaving 6 bases not matched to a gene. The CDR3 loop spans 16 amino acids. Germline V gene lookup returns CDR1 KGHSH and CDR2 LQKENI. CDR3 DNA: TGTGCCAGCTCCGGACAGGGGATGAGCTCTGGAAACACCATATATTTT. It translates to CASSGQGMSSGNTIYF.

The chain uses TRBV5-5 and TRBJ1-2, with D tentatively TRBD1 (5 bases). Germline V gene data show CDR1 as SGHKS and CDR2 as YYEKEE (reference sequence). The CDR3 is made up of 15 amino acids. Trimming pared 0 bases from V and 2 bases from J, leaving 11 bases between. The CDR3: CASSLGTSRNYGYTF. CDR3 sequence (DNA): TGTGCCAGCAGCTTGGGGACATCGAGAAACTATGGCTACACCTTC.

The genes are TRBV7-8 and TRBJ1-5, with no clear D. Germline-derived CDR1 and CDR2 are SGHVS and FQNEAQ. The CDR3 covers 14 residues. Trimming removed 4 bases at V and 3 bases at J, with 10 bases between. CDR3 amino acids: CASSSTTPNQPQHF. The CDR3 coding sequence is TGTGCCAGCAGCTCGACAACCCCCAATCAGCCCCAGCATTTT.

This chain links TRBV7-8 with TRBJ2-2, with a tentative D call TRBD1 (5 bases). The CDR3 totals 15 residues. Germline V gene sequence: CDR1 SGHVS, CDR2 FQNEAQ. V was clipped by 5 bases and J by 0 bases, with 10 bases between them. CDR3 nucleotides: TGTGCCAGCAGCCAAACGACAGCGAACACCGGGGAGCTGTTTTTT. Translated, it gives CASSQTTANTGELFF.